The sequence of this T cell receptor (beta chain) was determined in a study of blood T cells in healthy people across ages. Germline CDR1 is ENHRY and CDR2 is SYGVKD. Between the trimmed V and J ends, which lost 10 bases and 10 bases, there was a span of 16 bases. CDR3 length: 11 residues. For the second PCR, which ran for about 7 to 12 cycles, a sample-barcoded 5' primer and a J-beta primer mix were used. Tags on each cDNA molecule came from a template-switch adaptor with 12 random nucleotides. TCRdb reprocessed the 5' RACE reads with MiXCR, giving one entry per CDR3 protein. Among 920,000 or so distinct CDR3 sequences listed, 40% to 50% were seen once. This clonotype was recorded once.

Sequencing was performed on blood. This clonotype originated in a woman between 55 and 75 years old in good health. The V and J genes are TRBV10-3 and TRBJ1-1; D may be TRBD1 (5 bases). The DNA for the CDR3 is TGTGCCAGTCCGGGACCGCAAGCAGCTTTCTTT. Translating it yields CASPGPQAAFF.